The next 7 T cell receptor beta chains were all read from a single sample in a study of regulatory T cells in long-lasting Graves disease. The time point: newly diagnosed GD, antithyroid drugs for less than 3 months. Extracted PBMC RNA gave rise to the TCR library. Library construction for TCR beta used iRepertoire HTBI primers and Arm-PCR of CDR3 regions. TCRdb fed the multiplex PCR reads into MiXCR, producing one record per CDR3 protein. The sample includes 500,000 or so distinct CDR3 sequences, around 13% of them seen just once. This sample was also put to use in a study of T cells in Graves' hyperthyroidism and ophthalmopathy.

The sequences come from peripheral blood mononuclear cells (PBMCs), collected at new diagnosis, from a patient treated with antithyroid drugs. The receptors were sampled from a woman between 50 and 59 years old with Graves disease.

The chain joins TRBV4-1 to TRBJ1-2; D unclear. The CDR3 spans 17 residues. Trimming removed 0 bases at V and 0 bases at J, with 14 bases between. The germline V gene has CDR1 MGHRA and CDR2 YSYEKL. The CDR3 sequence is CASSQDTPAVTNYGYTF. The CDR3 DNA reads TGCGCCAGCAGCCAAGATACCCCGGCAGTTACTAACTATGGCTACACCTTC.

This clonotype was detected ten times or more. The CDR3 bases are TGTGCCAGCAGCTTAGCGACTAGCGGGAGTGTTGAGACCCAGTACTTC. Its protein is CASSLATSGSVETQYF. This rearrangement joins TRBV7-9 to TRBJ2-5; TRBD2 agrees at 12 bases. The CDR3 extends over 16 amino acids. Germline-derived CDR1 and CDR2 are SEHNR and FQNEAQ (reference sequence). V was pared by 0 bases and J by 5 bases, with 4 bases of the junction left unmatched.

This clonotype showed up many times. The V gene is TRBV11-3, the J gene TRBJ2-2, with 9 bases matching TRBD1. V lost 6 bases and J lost 0; bases outside the gene matches: 2. CDR1 and CDR2 from the germline V gene are SGHNT and YENEEA. The length of the CDR3 is 15 residues. The CDR3 DNA reads as TGTGCCAGCAGTCGGACAGGGGCGAACACCGGGGAGCTGTTTTTT. It encodes CASSRTGANTGELFF.

The chain employs TRBV6-1 and TRBJ2-7, with a possible D match to TRBD2 (6 bases). CDR1 is MNHNS, CDR2 SASEGT, per germline. The V end was cut by 4 bases, the J end by 9 bases, with 13 bases between. This CDR3 has 12 residues. The CDR3 nucleotides read TGTGCCAGCAGTGTAGCTAGCGAGCGGCAGTACTTC. Its translation: CASSVASERQYF.

This clonotype has at least ten counts. One end of the junction fails to match germline, which may point to a read error. The rearrangement uses TRBV5-1 and TRBJ2-3; perhaps TRBD2 as D (5 bases). CDR1 and CDR2 from the germline V gene are SGHRS and YFSETQ. The CDR3 contains 16 residues. The CDR3 is CASSLGASGSTDTQYF. CDR3 sequence (DNA): TGTGCCAGCAGCCTCGGCGCGAGCGGTAGCACAGATACGCAGTATTTT.

This chain uses TRBV14 with TRBJ1-1; 7 nucleotides align to TRBD1. Unmatched junction bases numbered 2, after V lost 0 bases and J lost 1 base. The CDR3 covers 15 residues. The germline gives CDR1 SGHDN, CDR2 FVKESK. Here the CDR3 DNA reads TGTGCCAGCAGCCAAGAGACAGGGTGGAACACTGAAGCTTTCTTT. Its translation is CASSQETGWNTEAFF.

This clonotype has more than one count but fewer than ten. The chain links TRBV19 to TRBJ1-6, with a possible D match to TRBD1 (6 bases). Trimming removed 4 bases at V and 8 bases at J, with 18 bases between. Germline values: CDR1 LNHDA, CDR2 SQIVND (reference sequence). The CDR3 is 16 amino acids. The CDR3 here is CASSTPQKGVDSPLHF. The DNA of the CDR3 is TGTGCCAGTAGTACCCCCCAGAAGGGGGTAGATTCACCCCTCCACTTT.